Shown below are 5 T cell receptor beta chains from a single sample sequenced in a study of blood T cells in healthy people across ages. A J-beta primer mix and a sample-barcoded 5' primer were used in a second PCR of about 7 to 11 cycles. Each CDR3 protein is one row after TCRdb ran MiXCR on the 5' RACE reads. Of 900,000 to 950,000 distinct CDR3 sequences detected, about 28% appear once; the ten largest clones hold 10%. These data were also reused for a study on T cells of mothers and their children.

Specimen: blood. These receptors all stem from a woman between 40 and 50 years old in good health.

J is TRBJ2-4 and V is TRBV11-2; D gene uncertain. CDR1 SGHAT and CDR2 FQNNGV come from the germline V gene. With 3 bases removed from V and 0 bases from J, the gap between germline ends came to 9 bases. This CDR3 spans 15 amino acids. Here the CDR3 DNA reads TGTGCCAGCAGCTTGAGGAAAGTAGCCAAAAACATTCAGTACTTC. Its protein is CASSLRKVAKNIQYF.

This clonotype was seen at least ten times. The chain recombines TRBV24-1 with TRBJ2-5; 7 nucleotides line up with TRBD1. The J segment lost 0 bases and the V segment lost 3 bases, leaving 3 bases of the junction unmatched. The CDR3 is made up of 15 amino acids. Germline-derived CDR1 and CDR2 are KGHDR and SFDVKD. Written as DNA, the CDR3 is TGTGCCACCAGTGATCCTACAGGGGACCAAGAGACCCAGTACTTC. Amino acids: CATSDPTGDQETQYF.

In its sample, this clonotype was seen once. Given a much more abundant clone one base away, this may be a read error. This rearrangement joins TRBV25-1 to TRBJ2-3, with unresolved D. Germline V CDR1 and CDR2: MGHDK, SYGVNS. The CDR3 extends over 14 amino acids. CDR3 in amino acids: CASSEFRRTDAQYF. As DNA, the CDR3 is TGTGCCAGCAGTGAGTTCAGGCGCACAGATGCGCAGTATTTT.

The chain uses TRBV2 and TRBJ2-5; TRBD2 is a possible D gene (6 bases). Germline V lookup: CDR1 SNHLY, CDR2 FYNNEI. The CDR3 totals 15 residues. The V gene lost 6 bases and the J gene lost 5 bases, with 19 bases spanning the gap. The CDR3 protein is CASRPWGVGGETQYF. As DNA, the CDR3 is TGTGCCAGCAGGCCCTGGGGGGTAGGAGGGGAGACCCAGTACTTC.

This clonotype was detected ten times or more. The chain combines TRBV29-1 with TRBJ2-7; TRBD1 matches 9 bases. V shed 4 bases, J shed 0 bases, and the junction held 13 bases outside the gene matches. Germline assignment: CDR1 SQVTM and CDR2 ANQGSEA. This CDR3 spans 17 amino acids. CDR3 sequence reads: CSVVTPGQGASSYEQYF. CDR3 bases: TGCAGCGTTGTTACCCCGGGACAGGGTGCGAGCTCCTACGAGCAGTACTTC.